This TCR beta chain was sequenced for a study of shared clonotypes between healthy human individuals (dated by TCRdb to 2019 to 2021). Background on the whole study: Three men and a couple of women, aged 18 to 49 years, made up the cohort. Per donor, three plates each were used for CD4 naive and CD4 memory, two for CD8 naive, and one for CD8 memory. To estimate repertoire size and how much clonotype sharing occurs between individuals, the study deeply sequenced the blood TCR repertoires of 4 to 6 healthy adults. To increase sequencing depth and limit assay-specific biases, TCR repertoire library preparation and sequencing were carried out by different laboratories using diverse techniques. Each donor's leukapheresis produced roughly between roughly 0.85 and 10 billion PBMCs.

Using the deep immunoSEQ assay, TCR CDR3 regions were amplified from genomic DNA by multiplex PCR. Genomic DNA extracted from each cell subset was distributed evenly over all wells of several immunoSEQ 96-well plates, and each plate served as one replicate. For sorted subsets, roughly 200 ng genomic DNA, equal to tens of thousands of T cell genomes, was loaded into each replicate PCR. The purified libraries were quantified using a Qubit 3.0 fluorometer, sized with a Bioanalyzer 2100, and then quantified again using the KAPA Library Quantification kit. Every immunoSEQ 96-well plate was sequenced on a dedicated single-read 150-cycle Illumina NextSeq 550 flow cell. As for the authors' bioinformatics: Because the immunoSEQ output included only junctional sequences and no quality scores, the filtering could not be the same as the filtering used for full-length reads. Sequences were annotated with PyIR, a Python wrapper for IgBLAST v1.9, and V/J genes and CDR3 were assigned using IMGT germline references. Reads were removed for weak V/J assignments (E-value above 1e-6), missing CDR3, stop codons, out-of-frame junctions, or ambiguous translated residues. A V3J clonotype was defined by an identical inferred V gene, J gene, and CDR3 amino acid sequence. Percentage overlap between repertoires was calculated by dividing the number of shared unique clonotypes by the size of the smaller repertoire. Repertoire richness was assessed with RTK rarefaction, the Chao1 estimator, and Recon v2.1 estimates of unobserved clonotypes. Generation probabilities for all TCRbeta clonotypes obtained by the gDNA method from a handful of donors were computed using OLGA. TCRdb obtained this table from immuneACCESS and retained in-frame rearrangements with V and J assigned. These tables miss some clones; where compared with another copy, unresolved V genes account for less than half of the shortfall, and the remainder is unexplained. From that table come the V and J calls and clone size; the DNA was used to work out D and trimming. The sample yields 90,000 to 130,000 clones; around 68% were counted once. Together, the top ten hold about 25% of the sample.

Relative to germline, V is 2 bases shorter and J is 5 bases shorter, with 16 bases between their ends. Looking up the germline V gene yields CDR1 SGHAT and CDR2 FQNNGV. The CDR3 holds 16 amino acids from the cysteine to the phenylalanine. The only DNA kept is the CDR3, 48 bases in frame from the first base. What the work shows at the level of the full study, not this receptor alone: Because the study included a small number of donors, the genetic and exposure-history diversity represented was limited. Sampling was restricted to blood, and TCR repertoires in tissue are likely to differ from TCR repertoires in blood. Compared with non-shared clonotypes, the clonotypes found in all four sorted-subset donors had higher generation probabilities. Based on pairwise subsampling, the degree of clonotype sharing among donors was expected to be affected by sequencing depth. Rarefaction of sorted-subset datasets indicated incomplete sequencing despite the large sequencing depth. Naive subsets generally had larger estimated clonotype richness than memory subsets. Across four donors, approximately 4.6% of naive CD4, roughly 3.3% of naive CD8, around 2.5% of memory CD4, and under 0.45% of memory CD8 clonotypes were shared.

Healthy HIV-negative adults with no recently reported acute infections or vaccinations were included as donors. Only Caucasian adults living in Nashville, Tennessee, USA were represented among the donors. CD8 memory samples combined magnetically selected CD45RO+ cells with CCR7-negative CD45RA+ effector memory (TemRA) cells. Blood was collected by leukapheresis, and PBMCs were isolated by Ficoll-Histopaque density gradient centrifugation and then cryopreserved in liquid nitrogen vapor phase. Analytical flow cytometry was used to check the purity and quantity of each magnetically sorted T cell population. From each sorted fraction, genomic DNA was isolated and quantified by UV absorbance on a Nanodrop 2000c. This clone occurred many times. Its antigen is not yet known. No quality values exist for individual bases; no much larger clone is one base distant.

The clonotype originates from a woman in her 30s in good health. The specimen was memory CD8+ T cells sorted from blood. The sample's cell subset or site label, decoded: CD45RO+ cells pooled with CCR7-negative TemRA cells. Recombination linked TRBV11-2 to TRBJ2-1, and perhaps TRBD1 as D gene, on 6 matching bases. The CDR3 sequence is CASSLQPGQPHNEQFF. The DNA is as follows: TGTGCCAGCAGCTTACAACCGGGACAACCGCACAATGAGCAGTTCTTC.